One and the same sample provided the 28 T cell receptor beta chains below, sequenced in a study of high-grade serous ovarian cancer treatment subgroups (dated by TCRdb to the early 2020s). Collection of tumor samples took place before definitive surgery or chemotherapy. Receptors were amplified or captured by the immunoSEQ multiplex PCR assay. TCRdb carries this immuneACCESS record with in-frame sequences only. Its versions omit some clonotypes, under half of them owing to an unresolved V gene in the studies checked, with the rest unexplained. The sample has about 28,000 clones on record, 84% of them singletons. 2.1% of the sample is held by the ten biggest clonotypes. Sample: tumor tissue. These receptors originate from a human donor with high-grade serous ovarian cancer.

CDR3 amino acids: CASSLRGISTDTQYF. The CDR3 DNA reads as TGTGCCAGCAGTTTAAGAGGGATTAGCACAGATACGCAGTATTTT. The chain couples TRBV27 to TRBJ2-3; tentative D call: TRBD2 (5 bases). The CDR3 is 15 residues long. Germline V gene lookup returns CDR1 MNHEY and CDR2 SMNVEV (reference sequence). V lost 2 bases and J 0 bases, leaving 9 bases between the germline ends.

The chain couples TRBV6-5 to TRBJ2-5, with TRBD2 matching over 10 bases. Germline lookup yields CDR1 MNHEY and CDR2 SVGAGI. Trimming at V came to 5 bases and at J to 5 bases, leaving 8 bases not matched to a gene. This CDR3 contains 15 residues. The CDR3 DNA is TGTGCCAGCAGTACACCTAGCGGGAGACGGGAGACCCAGTACTTC. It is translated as CASSTPSGRRETQYF.

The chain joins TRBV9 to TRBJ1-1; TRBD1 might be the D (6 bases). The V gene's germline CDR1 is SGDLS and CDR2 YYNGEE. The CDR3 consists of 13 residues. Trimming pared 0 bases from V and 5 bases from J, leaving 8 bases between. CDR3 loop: CASSVARGTEAFF. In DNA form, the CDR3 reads TGTGCCAGCAGCGTAGCCAGGGGTACTGAAGCTTTCTTT.

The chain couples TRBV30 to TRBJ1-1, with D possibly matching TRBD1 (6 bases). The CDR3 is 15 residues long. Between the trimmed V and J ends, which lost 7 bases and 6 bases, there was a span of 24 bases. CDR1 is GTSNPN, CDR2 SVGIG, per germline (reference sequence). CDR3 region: CASYTQSQGPAEAFF. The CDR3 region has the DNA TGTGCCTCCTATACCCAATCACAGGGACCCGCTGAAGCTTTCTTT.

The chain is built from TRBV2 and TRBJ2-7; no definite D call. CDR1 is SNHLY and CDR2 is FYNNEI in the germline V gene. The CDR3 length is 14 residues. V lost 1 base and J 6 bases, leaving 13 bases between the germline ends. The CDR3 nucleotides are TGTGCCAGCAGTGAAGGGGCAACTACCCTCGAGCAGTACTTC. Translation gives CASSEGATTLEQYF.

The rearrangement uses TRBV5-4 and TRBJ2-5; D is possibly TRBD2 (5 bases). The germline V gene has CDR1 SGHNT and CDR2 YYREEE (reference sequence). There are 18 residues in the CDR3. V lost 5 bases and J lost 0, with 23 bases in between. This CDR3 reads CASSLLRNSANNQETQYF. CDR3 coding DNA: TGTGCCAGCAGTCTGTTGCGTAATAGCGCGAACAACCAAGAGACCCAGTACTTC.

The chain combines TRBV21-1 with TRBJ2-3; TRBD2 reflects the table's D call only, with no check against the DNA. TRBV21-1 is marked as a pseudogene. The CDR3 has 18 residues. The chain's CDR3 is CASSKVFWGEAGTDTQYF. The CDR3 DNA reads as TGTGCCAGCAGCAAGGTTTTTTGGGGGGAGGCGGGAACAGATACGCAGTATTTT.

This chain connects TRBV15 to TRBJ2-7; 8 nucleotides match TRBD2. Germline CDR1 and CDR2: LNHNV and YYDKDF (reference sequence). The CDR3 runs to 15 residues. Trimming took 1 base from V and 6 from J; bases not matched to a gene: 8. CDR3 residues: CATSRGGGTRGEQYF. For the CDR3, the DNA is TGTGCCACCAGCAGAGGGGGGGGGACTAGGGGCGAGCAGTACTTC.

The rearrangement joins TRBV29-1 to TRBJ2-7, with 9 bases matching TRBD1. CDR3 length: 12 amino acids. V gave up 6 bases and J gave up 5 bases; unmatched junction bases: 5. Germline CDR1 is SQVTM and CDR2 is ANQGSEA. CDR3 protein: CSVYGTGNEQYF. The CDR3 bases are TGCAGCGTATACGGGACAGGGAACGAGCAGTACTTC.

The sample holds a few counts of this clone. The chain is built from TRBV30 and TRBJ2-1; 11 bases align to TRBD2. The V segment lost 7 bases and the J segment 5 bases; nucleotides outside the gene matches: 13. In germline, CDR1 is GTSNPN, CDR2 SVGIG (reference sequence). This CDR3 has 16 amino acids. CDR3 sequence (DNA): TGTGCCTCCGAAACCATTAGCGGGAGGGCCAACAATGAGCAGTTCTTC. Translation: CASETISGRANNEQFF.

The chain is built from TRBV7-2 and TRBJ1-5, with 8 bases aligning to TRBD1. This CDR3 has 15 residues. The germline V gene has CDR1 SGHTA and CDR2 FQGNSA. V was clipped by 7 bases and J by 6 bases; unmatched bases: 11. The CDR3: CASNNQTGAGQPQHF. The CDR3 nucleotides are TGTGCCAGCAACAACCAGACAGGGGCGGGTCAGCCCCAGCATTTT.

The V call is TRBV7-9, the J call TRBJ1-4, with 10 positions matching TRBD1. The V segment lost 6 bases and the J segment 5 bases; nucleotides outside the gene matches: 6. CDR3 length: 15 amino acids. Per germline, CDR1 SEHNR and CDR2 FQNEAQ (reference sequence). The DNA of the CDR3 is TGTGCCAGCAGGCCCGGGACAGGGGAGAATGAAAAACTGTTTTTT. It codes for CASRPGTGENEKLFF.

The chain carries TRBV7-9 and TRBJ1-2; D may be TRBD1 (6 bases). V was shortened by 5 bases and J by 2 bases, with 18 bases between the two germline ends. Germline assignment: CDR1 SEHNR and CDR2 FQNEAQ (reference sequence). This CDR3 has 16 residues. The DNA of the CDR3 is TGTGCCAGCAGCCCCGAGGGGCGGGACACCAACTATGGCTACACCTTC. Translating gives CASSPEGRDTNYGYTF.

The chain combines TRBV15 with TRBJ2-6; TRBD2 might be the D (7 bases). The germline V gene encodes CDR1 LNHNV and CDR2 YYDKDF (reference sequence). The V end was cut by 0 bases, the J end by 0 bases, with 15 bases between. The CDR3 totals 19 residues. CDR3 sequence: CATSRDMGRGDSGANVLTF. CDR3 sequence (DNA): TGTGCCACCAGCAGAGATATGGGGAGGGGGGACTCTGGGGCCAACGTCCTGACTTTC.

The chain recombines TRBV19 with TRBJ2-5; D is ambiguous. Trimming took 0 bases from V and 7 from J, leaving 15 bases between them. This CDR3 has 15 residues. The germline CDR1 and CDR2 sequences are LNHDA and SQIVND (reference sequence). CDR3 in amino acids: CASSIEGLPLGTQYF. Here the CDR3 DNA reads TGTGCCAGTAGTATAGAGGGCCTCCCCCTCGGGACCCAGTACTTC. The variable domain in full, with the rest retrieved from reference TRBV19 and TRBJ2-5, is DGGITQSPKYLFRKEGQNVTLSCEQNLNHDAMYWYRQDPGQGLRLIYYSQIVNDFQKGDIAEGYSVSREKKESFPLTVTSAQKNPTAFYLCASSIEGLPLGTQYFGPGTRLLVL.

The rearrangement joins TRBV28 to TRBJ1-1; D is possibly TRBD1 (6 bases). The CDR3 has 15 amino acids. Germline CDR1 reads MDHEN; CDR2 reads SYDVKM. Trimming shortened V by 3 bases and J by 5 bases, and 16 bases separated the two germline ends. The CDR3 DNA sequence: TGTGCCAGCAGTTTCCACAGGGCTGGAGGTACTGAAGCTTTCTTT. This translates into CASSFHRAGGTEAFF.

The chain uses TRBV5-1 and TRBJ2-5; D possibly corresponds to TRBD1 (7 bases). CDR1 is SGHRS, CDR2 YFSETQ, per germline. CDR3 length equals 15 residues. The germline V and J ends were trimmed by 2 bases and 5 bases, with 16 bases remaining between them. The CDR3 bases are TGCGCCAGCAGCTTTTCAGGGGGACGGGGGGAGACCCAGTACTTC. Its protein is CASSFSGGRGETQYF. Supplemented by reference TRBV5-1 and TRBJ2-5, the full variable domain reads KAGVTQTPRYLIKTRGQQVTLSCSPISGHRSVSWYQQTPGQGLQFLFEYFSETQRNKGNFPGRFSGRQFSNSRSEMNVSTLELGDSALYLCASSFSGGRGETQYFGPGTRLLVL.

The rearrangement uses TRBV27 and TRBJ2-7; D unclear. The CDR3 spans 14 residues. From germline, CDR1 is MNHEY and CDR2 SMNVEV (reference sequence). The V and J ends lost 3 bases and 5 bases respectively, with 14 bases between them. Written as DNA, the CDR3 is TGTGCCAGCAGTTTCCAGCCACTGGGCCACGAGCAGTACTTC. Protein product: CASSFQPLGHEQYF.

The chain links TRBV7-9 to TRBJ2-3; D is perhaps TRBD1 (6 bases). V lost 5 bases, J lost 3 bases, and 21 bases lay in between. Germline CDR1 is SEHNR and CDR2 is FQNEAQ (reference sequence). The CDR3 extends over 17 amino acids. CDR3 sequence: CASSPLSNRVMTDTQYF. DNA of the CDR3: TGTGCCAGCAGCCCCCTTAGCAACAGGGTTATGACAGATACGCAGTATTTT.

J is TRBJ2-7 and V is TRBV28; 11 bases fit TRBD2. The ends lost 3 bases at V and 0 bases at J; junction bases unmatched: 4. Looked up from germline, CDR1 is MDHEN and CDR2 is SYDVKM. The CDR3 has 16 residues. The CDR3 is CASSFTSGRSSYEQYF. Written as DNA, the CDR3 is TGTGCCAGCAGTTTCACTAGCGGGAGAAGCTCCTACGAGCAGTACTTC.

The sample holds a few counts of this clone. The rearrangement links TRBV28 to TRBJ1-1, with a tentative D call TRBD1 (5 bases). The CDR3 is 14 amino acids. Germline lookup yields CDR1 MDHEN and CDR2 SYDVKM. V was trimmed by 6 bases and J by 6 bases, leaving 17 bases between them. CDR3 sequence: CASRSPGPGSEAFF. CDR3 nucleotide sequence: TGTGCCAGCAGGTCCCCGGGACCCGGGTCTGAAGCTTTCTTT.

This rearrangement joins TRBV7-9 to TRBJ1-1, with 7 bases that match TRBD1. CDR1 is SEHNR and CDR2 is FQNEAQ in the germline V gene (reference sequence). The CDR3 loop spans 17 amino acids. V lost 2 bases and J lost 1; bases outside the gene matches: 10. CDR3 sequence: CASSLNGQGGANTEAFF. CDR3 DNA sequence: TGTGCCAGCAGCTTAAACGGCCAGGGGGGCGCGAACACTGAAGCTTTCTTT. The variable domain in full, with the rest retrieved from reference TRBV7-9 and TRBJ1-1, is DTGVSQNPRHKITKRGQNVTFRCDPISEHNRLYWYRQTLGQGPEFLTYFQNEAQLEKSRLLSDRFSAERPKGSFSTLEIQRTEQGDSAMYLCASSLNGQGGANTEAFFGQGTRLTVV.

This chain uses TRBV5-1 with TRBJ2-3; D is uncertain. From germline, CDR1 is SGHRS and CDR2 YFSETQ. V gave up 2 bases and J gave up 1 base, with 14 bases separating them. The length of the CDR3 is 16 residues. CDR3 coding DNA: TGCGCCAGCAGCTTCGGTAGAGGCCTGCGCACAGATACGCAGTATTTT. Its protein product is CASSFGRGLRTDTQYF.

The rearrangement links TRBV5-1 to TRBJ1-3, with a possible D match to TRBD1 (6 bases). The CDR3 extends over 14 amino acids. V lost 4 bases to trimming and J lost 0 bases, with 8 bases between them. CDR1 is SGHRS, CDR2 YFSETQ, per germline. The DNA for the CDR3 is TGCGCCAGCAGCACAGGGAGCTCTGGAAACACCATATATTTT. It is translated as CASSTGSSGNTIYF.

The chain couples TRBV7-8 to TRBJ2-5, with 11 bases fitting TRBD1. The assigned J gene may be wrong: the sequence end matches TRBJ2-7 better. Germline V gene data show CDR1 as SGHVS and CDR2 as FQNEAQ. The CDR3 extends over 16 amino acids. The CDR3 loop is CASSLGTGTGGYEQYF. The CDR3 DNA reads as TGTGCCAGCAGCTTAGGTACCGGGACAGGGGGCTACGAGCAGTACTTC.

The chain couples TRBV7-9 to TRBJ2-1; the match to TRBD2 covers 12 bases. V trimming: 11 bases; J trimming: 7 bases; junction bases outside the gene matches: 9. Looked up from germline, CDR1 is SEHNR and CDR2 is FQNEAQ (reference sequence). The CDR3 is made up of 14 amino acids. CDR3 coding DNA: TGTGCCTTCCCGACTAGCGGGAGACCGAATGAGCAGTTCTTC. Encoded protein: CAFPTSGRPNEQFF.

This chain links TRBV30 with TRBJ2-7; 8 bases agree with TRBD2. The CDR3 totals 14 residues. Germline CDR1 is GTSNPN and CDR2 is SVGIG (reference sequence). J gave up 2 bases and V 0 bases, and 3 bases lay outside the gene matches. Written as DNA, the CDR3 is TGTGCCTGGAGTGTGATTAGCGGGGCCTACGAGCAGTACTTC. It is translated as CAWSVISGAYEQYF.

The chain's CDR3 is CASSPPGTRPYEQYF. The CDR3 coding sequence is TGTGCCAGCTCTCCCCCCGGGACGAGACCTTACGAGCAGTACTTC. V and J are TRBV18 and TRBJ2-7; tentatively, D is TRBD1 or TRBD2 (5 bases each). The CDR3 has 15 residues. The V gene's germline CDR1 is KGHSH and CDR2 LQKENI. V lost 6 bases and J 4 bases, leaving 19 bases between the germline ends. Combining the CDR3 with reference TRBV18 and TRBJ2-7 gives the whole variable domain NAGVMQNPRHLVRRRGQEARLRCSPMKGHSHVYWYRQLPEEGLKFMVYLQKENIIDESGMPKERFSAEFPKEGPSILRIQQVVRGDSAAYFCASSPPGTRPYEQYFGPGTRLTVT.